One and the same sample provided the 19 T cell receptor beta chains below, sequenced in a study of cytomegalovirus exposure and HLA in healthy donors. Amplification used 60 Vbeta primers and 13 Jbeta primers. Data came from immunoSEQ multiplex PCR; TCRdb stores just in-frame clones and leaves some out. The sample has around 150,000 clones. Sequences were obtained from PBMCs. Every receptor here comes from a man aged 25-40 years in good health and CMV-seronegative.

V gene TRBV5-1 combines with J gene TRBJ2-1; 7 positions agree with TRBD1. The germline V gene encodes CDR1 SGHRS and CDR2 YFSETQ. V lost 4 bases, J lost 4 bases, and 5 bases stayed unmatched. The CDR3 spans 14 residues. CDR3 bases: TGCGCCAGCAGCCCGGGACAGCCTTACAATGAGCAGTTCTTC. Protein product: CASSPGQPYNEQFF. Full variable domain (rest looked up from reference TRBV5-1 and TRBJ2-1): KAGVTQTPRYLIKTRGQQVTLSCSPISGHRSVSWYQQTPGQGLQFLFEYFSETQRNKGNFPGRFSGRQFSNSRSEMNVSTLELGDSALYLCASSPGQPYNEQFFGPGTRLTVL.

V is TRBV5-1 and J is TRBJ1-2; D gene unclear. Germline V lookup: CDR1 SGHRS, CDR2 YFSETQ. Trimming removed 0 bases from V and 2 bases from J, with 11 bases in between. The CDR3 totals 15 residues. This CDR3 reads CASSLAGYGNYGYTF. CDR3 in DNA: TGCGCCAGCAGCTTGGCCGGGTACGGAAACTATGGCTACACCTTC. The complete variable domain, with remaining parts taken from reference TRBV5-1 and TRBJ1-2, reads KAGVTQTPRYLIKTRGQQVTLSCSPISGHRSVSWYQQTPGQGLQFLFEYFSETQRNKGNFPGRFSGRQFSNSRSEMNVSTLELGDSALYLCASSLAGYGNYGYTFGSGTRLTVV.

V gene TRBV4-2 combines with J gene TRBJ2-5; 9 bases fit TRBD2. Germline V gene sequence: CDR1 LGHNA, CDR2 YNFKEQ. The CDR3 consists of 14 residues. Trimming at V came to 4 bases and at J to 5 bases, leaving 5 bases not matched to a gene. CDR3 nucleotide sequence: TGTGCCAGCAGCCTAGCGGGAGTAGGTGAGACCCAGTACTTC. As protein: CASSLAGVGETQYF.

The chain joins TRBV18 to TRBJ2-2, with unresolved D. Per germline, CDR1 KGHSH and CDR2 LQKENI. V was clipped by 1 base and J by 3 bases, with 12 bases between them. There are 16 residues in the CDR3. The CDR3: CASSPLTNRDTGELFF. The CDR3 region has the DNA TGTGCCAGCTCACCACTTACCAACCGGGACACCGGGGAGCTGTTTTTT.

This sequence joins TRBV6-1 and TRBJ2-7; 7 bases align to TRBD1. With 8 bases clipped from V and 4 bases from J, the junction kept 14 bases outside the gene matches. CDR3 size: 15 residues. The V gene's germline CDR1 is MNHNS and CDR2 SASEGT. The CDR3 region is CASSLVEDRAYEQYF. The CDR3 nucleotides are TGTGCCAGCTCGCTCGTGGAAGACAGGGCTTACGAGCAGTACTTC.

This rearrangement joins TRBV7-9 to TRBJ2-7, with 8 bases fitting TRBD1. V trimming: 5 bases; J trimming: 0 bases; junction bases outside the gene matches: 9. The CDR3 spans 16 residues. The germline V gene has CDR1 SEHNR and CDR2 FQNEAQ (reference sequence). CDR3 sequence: CASSLRQGSSSYEQYF. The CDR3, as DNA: TGTGCCAGCAGCCTTCGACAGGGGTCTAGCTCCTACGAGCAGTACTTC.

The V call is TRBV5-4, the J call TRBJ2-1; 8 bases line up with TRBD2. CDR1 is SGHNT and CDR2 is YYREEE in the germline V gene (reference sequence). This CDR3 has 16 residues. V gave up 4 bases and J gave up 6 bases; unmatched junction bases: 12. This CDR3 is CASSPPPAGAPNEQFF. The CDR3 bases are TGTGCCAGCAGCCCCCCTCCAGCGGGAGCCCCCAATGAGCAGTTCTTC.

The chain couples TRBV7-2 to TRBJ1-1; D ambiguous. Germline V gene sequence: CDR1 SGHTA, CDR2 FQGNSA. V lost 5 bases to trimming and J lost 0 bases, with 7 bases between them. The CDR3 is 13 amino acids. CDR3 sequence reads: CASSLTLNTEAFF. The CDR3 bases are TGTGCCAGCAGCCTGACACTGAACACTGAAGCTTTCTTT. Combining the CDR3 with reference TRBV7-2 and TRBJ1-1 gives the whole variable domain GAGVSQSPSNKVTEKGKDVELRCDPISGHTALYWYRQSLGQGLEFLIYFQGNSAPDKSGLPSDRFSAERTGGSVSTLTIQRTQQEDSAVYLCASSLTLNTEAFFGQGTRLTVV.

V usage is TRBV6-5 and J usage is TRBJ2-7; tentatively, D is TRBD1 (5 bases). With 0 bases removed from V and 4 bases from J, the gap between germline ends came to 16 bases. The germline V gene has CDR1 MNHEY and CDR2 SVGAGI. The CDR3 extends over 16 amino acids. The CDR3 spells CASSYSRLQGDYEQYF. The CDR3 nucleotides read TGTGCCAGCAGTTACTCGAGGCTGCAGGGTGATTACGAGCAGTACTTC.

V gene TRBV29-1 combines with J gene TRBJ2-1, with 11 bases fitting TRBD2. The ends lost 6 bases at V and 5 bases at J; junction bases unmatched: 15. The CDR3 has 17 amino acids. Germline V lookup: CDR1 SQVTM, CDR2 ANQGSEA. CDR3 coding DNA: TGCAGCGTGACTAATAGCGGGAGGGCCCGAAACCACAATGAGCAGTTCTTC. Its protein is CSVTNSGRARNHNEQFF.

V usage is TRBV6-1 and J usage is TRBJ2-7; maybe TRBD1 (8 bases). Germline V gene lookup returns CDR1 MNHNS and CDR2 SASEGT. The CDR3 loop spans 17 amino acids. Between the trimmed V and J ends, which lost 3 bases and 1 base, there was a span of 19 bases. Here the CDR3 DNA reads TGTGCCAGCAGTGACCCCAGGGGGCGGGGGCTTTCCTACGAGCAGTACTTC. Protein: CASSDPRGRGLSYEQYF.

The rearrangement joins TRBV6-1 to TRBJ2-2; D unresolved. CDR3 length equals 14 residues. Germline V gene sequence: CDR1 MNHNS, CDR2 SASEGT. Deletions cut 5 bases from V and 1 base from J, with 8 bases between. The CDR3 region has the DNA TGTGCCAGCAGTTCGATCAGGAACACCGGGGAGCTGTTTTTT. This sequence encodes CASSSIRNTGELFF.

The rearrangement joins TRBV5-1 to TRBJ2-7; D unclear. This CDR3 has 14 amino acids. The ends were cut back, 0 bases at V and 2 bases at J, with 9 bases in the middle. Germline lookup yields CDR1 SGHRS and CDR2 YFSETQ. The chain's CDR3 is CASSLDQATYEQYF. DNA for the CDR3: TGCGCCAGCAGCTTGGACCAGGCTACCTACGAGCAGTACTTC.

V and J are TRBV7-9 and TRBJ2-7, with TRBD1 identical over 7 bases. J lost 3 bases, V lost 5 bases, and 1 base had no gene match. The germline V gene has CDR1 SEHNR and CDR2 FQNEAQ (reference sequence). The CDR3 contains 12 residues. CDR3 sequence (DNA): TGTGCCAGCAGCCGACAGGGCTACGAGCAGTACTTC. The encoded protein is CASSRQGYEQYF.

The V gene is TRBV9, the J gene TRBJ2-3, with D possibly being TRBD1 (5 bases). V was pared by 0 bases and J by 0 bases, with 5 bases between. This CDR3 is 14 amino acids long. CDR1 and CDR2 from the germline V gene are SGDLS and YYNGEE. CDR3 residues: CASSVEGSTDTQYF. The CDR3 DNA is TGTGCCAGCAGCGTAGAGGGGAGCACAGATACGCAGTATTTT.

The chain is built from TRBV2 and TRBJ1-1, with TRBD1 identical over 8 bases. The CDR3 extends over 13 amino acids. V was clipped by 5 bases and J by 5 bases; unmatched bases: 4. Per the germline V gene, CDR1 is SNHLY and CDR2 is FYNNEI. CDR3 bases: TGTGCCAGCAGTCCAGGGGGCGCGACTGAAGCTTTCTTT. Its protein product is CASSPGGATEAFF. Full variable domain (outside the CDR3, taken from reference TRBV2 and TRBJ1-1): EPEVTQTPSHQVTQMGQEVILRCVPISNHLYFYWYRQILGQKVEFLVSFYNNEISEKSEIFDDQFSVERPDGSNFTLKIRSTKLEDSAMYFCASSPGGATEAFFGQGTRLTVV.

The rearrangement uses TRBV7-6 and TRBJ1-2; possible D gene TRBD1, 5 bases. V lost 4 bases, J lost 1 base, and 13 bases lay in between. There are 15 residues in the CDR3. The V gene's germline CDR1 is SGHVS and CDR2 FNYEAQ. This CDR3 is CASSSRPTDNYGYTF. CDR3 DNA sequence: TGTGCCAGCAGCTCACGCCCGACAGATAACTATGGCTACACCTTC. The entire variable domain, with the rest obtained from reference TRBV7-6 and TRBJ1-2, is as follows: GAGVSQSPRYKVTKRGQDVALRCDPISGHVSLYWYRQALGQGPEFLTYFNYEAQQDKSGLPNDRFSAERPEGSISTLTIQRTEQRDSAMYRCASSSRPTDNYGYTFGSGTRLTVV.

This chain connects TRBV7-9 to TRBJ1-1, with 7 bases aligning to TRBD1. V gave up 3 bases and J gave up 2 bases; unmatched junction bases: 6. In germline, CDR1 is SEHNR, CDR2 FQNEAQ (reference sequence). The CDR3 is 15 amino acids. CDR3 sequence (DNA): TGTGCCAGCAGCTTTGTCACAGGGGTAAACACTGAAGCTTTCTTT. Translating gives CASSFVTGVNTEAFF.

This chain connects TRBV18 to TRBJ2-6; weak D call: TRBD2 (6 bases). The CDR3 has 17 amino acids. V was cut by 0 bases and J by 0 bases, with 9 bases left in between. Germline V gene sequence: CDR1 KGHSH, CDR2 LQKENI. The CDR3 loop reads CASSPPEGSSGANVLTF. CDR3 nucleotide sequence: TGTGCCAGCTCACCACCGGAGGGGAGCTCTGGGGCCAACGTCCTGACTTTC.